The rows below give T cell receptor beta chains drawn from one sample of a study of blood T cell repertoires in COVID-19. Measured with immunoSEQ multiplex PCR; TCRdb has only the in-frame clones, and not every one. Among over 85,000 clones listed, 65% to 80% were seen once. The sequencing input was peripheral blood. These receptors came from a woman aged 55 to 70 with acute or convalescent COVID-19. CDR3s include the opening cysteine and the closing phenylalanine or tryptophan. The D gene is left open where the match is weak. Expanded clones get a size class; other rows say once, few or many, or leave the size out.

v_gene,j_gene,d_gene,abundance,CDR3aa,CDR3nt
TRBV7-8,TRBJ1-6,TRBD1,-,CASSLNRGRGGSPLHF,TGTGCCAGCAGCCTCAACAGGGGGCGCGGAGGATCACCCCTCCACTTT
TRBV6-6,TRBJ2-7,TRBD1,-,CASSHSPGQYEQYF,TGTGCCAGCAGTCACTCGCCGGGACAGTACGAGCAGTACTTC
TRBV11-2,TRBJ1-2,-,once,CASSDTYNYGYTF,TGTGCCAGCAGCGATACATACAACTATGGCTACACCTTC
TRBV24-1,TRBJ2-2,-,-,CATSGVQGKNTGELFF,TGTGCCACCAGTGGGGTACAGGGAAAGAACACCGGGGAGCTGTTTTTT
TRBV15,TRBJ1-5,TRBD1,-,CATSRDTAGGQPQHF,TGTGCCACCAGCAGAGATACAGCAGGGGGGCAGCCCCAGCATTTT
TRBV27,TRBJ1-2,-,-,CASGAEANYGYTF,TGTGCCAGCGGGGCAGAAGCTAACTATGGCTACACCTTC
TRBV15,TRBJ1-5,TRBD1,-,CATSTQQGLVHQPQHF,TGTGCCACCAGCACCCAACAGGGGTTGGTGCATCAGCCCCAGCATTTT
TRBV19,TRBJ1-1,TRBD1,-,CATHYPGGAGDTEAFF,TGTGCCACCCATTATCCAGGGGGCGCGGGAGACACTGAAGCTTTCTTT
TRBV5-1,TRBJ2-2,-,-,CASSKAVSDRVTGELFF,TGCGCCAGCAGCAAGGCTGTATCGGACAGAGTGACCGGGGAGCTGTTTTTT
TRBV28,TRBJ1-1,TRBD1,-,CASSLPSTGGALGTEAFF,TGTGCCAGCAGTTTACCCTCGACAGGGGGTGCTTTGGGCACTGAAGCTTTCTTT
TRBV21-1,TRBJ1-5,-,-,CASINDREHQPQHF,TGTGCCAGCATCAACGACAGGGAGCATCAGCCCCAGCATTTT
TRBV19,TRBJ1-3,-,once,CASSQGISGNTIYF,TGTGCCAGTAGTCAGGGGATCTCTGGAAACACCATATATTTT
TRBV7-9,TRBJ1-2,-,-,CASNRENYGYTF,TGTGCCAGCAACAGGGAGAACTATGGCTACACCTTC
TRBV4-2,TRBJ2-7,TRBD2,few,CASSQDWSSGYEQYF,TGTGCCAGCAGCCAAGATTGGTCTAGCGGCTACGAGCAGTACTTC
TRBV5-1,TRBJ2-2,TRBD2,many,CASSLSLAGATGELFF,TGCGCCAGCAGCTTGTCACTAGCGGGTGCGACCGGGGAGCTGTTTTTT
TRBV7-9,TRBJ1-1,TRBD1,few,CASSHRDRDTEAFF,TGTGCCAGCAGCCACCGGGACAGGGACACTGAAGCTTTCTTT
TRBV6-4,TRBJ1-5,TRBD1,-,CASRPPDRAFRNQPQHF,TGTGCCAGCAGACCCCCGGACAGGGCGTTTCGCAATCAGCCCCAGCATTTT
TRBV5-1,TRBJ2-3,-,-,CASSLDNSGTDTQYF,TGCGCCAGCAGCTTGGATAATAGCGGCACAGATACGCAGTATTTT
TRBV19,TRBJ1-2,-,-,CASRTSGVETNGYTF,TGTGCCAGTAGAACATCAGGGGTCGAGACAAATGGCTACACCTTC
TRBV28,TRBJ2-7,TRBD1,few,CASSLLPGQGPYEQYF,TGTGCCAGCAGTTTACTCCCGGGACAGGGCCCCTACGAGCAGTACTTC
TRBV5-1,TRBJ2-6,-,-,CASRESGANVLTF,TGCGCCAGCCGCGAGTCTGGGGCCAACGTCCTGACTTTC
TRBV19,TRBJ2-5,TRBD2,-,CASSISASGVETQYF,TGTGCCAGTAGTATCTCGGCTAGCGGGGTCGAGACCCAGTACTTC
TRBV6-6,TRBJ2-3,-,-,CASSRRGLSTSTDTQYF,TGTGCCAGCAGTCGTAGGGGCCTATCTACTAGCACAGATACGCAGTATTTT
TRBV12-3/TRBV12-4,TRBJ1-2,TRBD1,-,CASSLQGDYGYTF,TGTGCCAGCAGTCTACAGGGGGACTATGGCTACACCTTC
TRBV5-1,TRBJ1-2,TRBD1,-,CASSMRQGAESGYTF,TGCGCCAGCAGCATGCGACAGGGGGCAGAGAGTGGCTACACCTTC
TRBV24-1,TRBJ1-2,TRBD1,-,CATSDPLRTGDNYGYTF,TGTGCCACCAGTGACCCACTAAGGACAGGAGATAACTATGGCTACACCTTC
TRBV6-2/TRBV6-3,TRBJ2-4,-,-,CASSHSNGGGFQYF,TGTGCCAGCAGTCACAGTAACGGAGGAGGGTTTCAGTACTTC
TRBV2,TRBJ1-2,TRBD1,-,CASSSPGGQLGYGYTF,TGTGCCAGCAGTTCCCCAGGGGGCCAGTTGGGCTATGGCTACACCTTC
TRBV6-6,TRBJ1-5,-,few,CASSYEGGNQPQHF,TGTGCCAGCAGTTACGAAGGGGGAAACCAGCCCCAGCATTTT
TRBV5-5,TRBJ1-6,-,-,CASSSGQNNSPLHF,TGTGCCAGCAGCTCCGGACAGAATAATTCACCCCTCCACTTT
TRBV7-2,TRBJ1-1,-,-,CASRPGVLGNTEAFF,TGTGCCAGCCGCCCCGGGGTATTGGGGAACACTGAAGCTTTCTTT
TRBV2,TRBJ1-1,-,-,CASSESRQEAFF,TGTGCCAGCAGTGAATCGCGACAAGAAGCTTTCTTT
TRBV5-1,TRBJ1-3,-,-,CASSLGESSGNTIYF,TGCGCCAGCAGCTTGGGCGAAAGCTCTGGAAACACCATATATTTT
TRBV5-1,TRBJ1-1,-,-,CASSWDGSWNTEAFF,TGCGCCAGCAGCTGGGATGGGAGTTGGAACACTGAAGCTTTCTTT
TRBV19,TRBJ1-1,-,few,CASSIAGSAEAFF,TGTGCCAGTAGTATAGCAGGGTCGGCTGAAGCTTTCTTT
TRBV6-6,TRBJ2-1,-,-,CASSYGQYNEQFF,TGTGCCAGCAGTTACGGCCAGTACAATGAGCAGTTCTTC
TRBV20-1,TRBJ1-5,-,-,CSASWFRGQPQHF,TGCAGTGCTAGTTGGTTCAGGGGCCAGCCCCAGCATTTT
TRBV29-1,TRBJ2-3,-,once,CSATLGGGPDTQYF,TGCAGCGCCACACTAGGGGGGGGCCCAGATACGCAGTATTTT
TRBV7-2,TRBJ1-2,TRBD1,few,CASSLGTGAYGYTF,TGTGCCAGCAGCTTAGGGACAGGGGCCTATGGCTACACCTTC
TRBV3-1/TRBV3-2,TRBJ2-2,TRBD1,few,CASSRQGAGTGELFF,TGTGCCAGCAGCCGACAGGGGGCCGGAACCGGGGAGCTGTTTTTT
TRBV28,TRBJ2-6,-,-,CASSSPGGSGANVLTF,TGTGCCAGCAGTTCCCCCGGTGGCTCTGGGGCCAACGTCCTGACTTTC
TRBV12-3/TRBV12-4,TRBJ2-7,-,-,CASSFRSGGGEYF,TGTGCCAGCAGTTTCCGATCAGGCGGCGGGGAGTACTTC
TRBV30,TRBJ2-1,TRBD1,-,CAWRVRDRLNEQFF,TGTGCCTGGAGAGTCCGGGACAGACTAAATGAGCAGTTCTTC
TRBV6-6,TRBJ1-4,TRBD1,-,CASSRDRGIVTPANEKLFF,TGTGCCAGCAGTCGGGACAGGGGGATAGTCACTCCTGCTAATGAAAAACTGTTTTTT
TRBV6-1,TRBJ2-2,-,once,CASSVRRGRSTGELFF,TGTGCCAGCAGTGTCCGCAGGGGCCGTTCCACCGGGGAGCTGTTTTTT
TRBV11-3,TRBJ2-2,-,-,CASRSAGDTGELFF,TGTGCCAGCAGATCCGCAGGGGACACCGGGGAGCTGTTTTTT
TRBV4-3,TRBJ2-4,TRBD2,-,CASSQEFGSGKNIQYF,TGCGCCAGCAGCCAAGAGTTCGGTAGCGGGAAAAACATTCAGTACTTC
TRBV7-3,TRBJ2-1,TRBD2,-,CASSPKTSGGEQFF,TGTGCCAGCAGCCCCAAGACTAGCGGGGGGGAGCAGTTCTTC
TRBV3-1/TRBV3-2,TRBJ1-1,-,few,CASGRTNGGAFF,TGTGCCAGCGGAAGGACAAACGGGGGGGCTTTCTTT
TRBV3-1/TRBV3-2,TRBJ1-1,TRBD1,-,CASSQYRGNTEAFF,TGTGCCAGCAGCCAGTACAGGGGTAACACTGAAGCTTTCTTT
TRBV3-1/TRBV3-2,TRBJ1-2,-,few,CASSQVGGVHGYTF,TGTGCCAGCAGCCAAGTAGGGGGGGTTCATGGCTACACCTTC
TRBV7-9,TRBJ2-5,-,-,CASSRDHETQYF,TGTGCCAGCAGCCGGGATCATGAGACCCAGTACTTC